Each of the 23 T cell receptor beta chains below was sequenced from the same sample in a study of blood T cells in healthy people across ages. A second PCR of 7 to 11 cycles used a sample-barcoded 5' primer and a J-beta primer mix. TCRdb reanalysed the 5' RACE reads using MiXCR and keeps one entry per CDR3 protein. The table includes over 550,000 distinct CDR3 sequences, under 30% detected once. Sequencing was performed on blood. Receptor source: a woman older than 75 in good health.

This clonotype was seen a handful of times. The chain recombines TRBV5-6 with TRBJ2-1; 10 nucleotides match TRBD2. The J call could be wrong; TRBJ2-7 is a better fit for the DNA end. The CDR3 runs 17 residues. CDR1 is SGHDT, CDR2 YYEEEE, per germline. CDR3 loop: CASSFKRGGLSYNEQYF. CDR3 coding DNA: TGTGCCAGCAGCTTCAAGCGGGGGGGCCTATCCTACAATGAGCAGTACTTC.

The rearrangement joins TRBV20-1 to TRBJ2-4; perhaps D is TRBD1 or TRBD2 (5 bases each). CDR3 length: 16 amino acids. The germline V gene has CDR1 DFQATT and CDR2 SNEGSKA (reference sequence). Trimming stripped 0 bases from V and 13 bases from J, with 25 bases between. The CDR3 sequence: CSARDPSRGPYNEQYF. CDR3 bases: TGCAGTGCTAGAGATCCTTCACGGGGCCCGTACAATGAGCAGTACTTC.

Remarks on this clonotype: This may stem from a read error, because a much larger clone lies one nucleotide away. The chain is built from TRBV2 and TRBJ2-7, with a tentative D call TRBD2 (6 bases). From germline, CDR1 is SNHLY and CDR2 FYNNEI. CDR3 size: 14 residues. The CDR3 sequence: CASSEVAAVGERYF. In DNA, the CDR3 is TGTGCCAGCAGTGAGGTAGCGGCCGTAGGTGAGCGGTACTTC.

As for this clonotype: A much larger clone differs from this one at a single base, so this may be a read error. The chain joins TRBV11-2 to TRBJ2-7, with D perhaps TRBD1 (5 bases). The CDR3 runs to 13 residues. Trimming pared 2 bases from V and 7 bases from J, leaving 12 bases between. Germline CDR1 reads SGHAT; CDR2 reads FQNNGV. The CDR3 DNA reads TGTGCCAGCAGCTTAACAGGATACGATGAGCAGTACTTC. It is translated as CASSLTGYDEQYF.

The chain couples TRBV12-5 to TRBJ2-3; 9 bases line up with TRBD2. CDR3 length: 16 residues. Germline CDR1 reads LGHNT; CDR2 reads FRNRAP. With 2 bases clipped from V and 7 bases from J, the junction kept 10 bases outside the gene matches. CDR3 sequence reads: CASGLPAGLAWYTQYF. In DNA form, the CDR3 reads TGTGCTAGTGGTTTGCCCGCGGGACTAGCATGGTATACGCAGTATTTT.

The chain is built from TRBV19 and TRBJ1-2; D is unclear. V was clipped by 6 bases and J by 0 bases, with 11 bases between them. Germline V gene lookup returns CDR1 LNHDA and CDR2 SQIVND (reference sequence). The CDR3 has 14 residues. The CDR3 sequence is CASSPVAANYGYTF. The CDR3 nucleotides read TGTGCCAGTAGCCCGGTGGCGGCTAACTATGGCTACACCTTC. The whole variable domain, filled in from reference TRBV19 and TRBJ1-2, reads DGGITQSPKYLFRKEGQNVTLSCEQNLNHDAMYWYRQDPGQGLRLIYYSQIVNDFQKGDIAEGYSVSREKKESFPLTVTSAQKNPTAFYLCASSPVAANYGYTFGSGTRLTVV.

This clonotype has only a few counts. This sequence joins TRBV12-3 or TRBV12-4 and TRBJ1-6; 8 bases fit TRBD1. V was pared by 4 bases and J by 0 bases, with 8 bases of the junction left unmatched. This CDR3 is 18 amino acids long. CDR3 bases: TGTGCCAGCAGTTCCCGGACAGGGTCCAGCTCCTATAATTCACCCCTCCACTTT. Amino acids: CASSSRTGSSSYNSPLHF.

The rearrangement joins TRBV9 to TRBJ1-3; no clear D gene. This CDR3 has 12 residues. Germline V lookup: CDR1 SGDLS, CDR2 YYNGEE. The ends were cut back, 3 bases at V and 11 bases at J, with 12 bases in the middle. The CDR3 DNA follows: TGTGCCAGCAGCGCGGACCGGCGGCCCATATATTTT. Translated: CASSADRRPIYF.

Concerning this clonotype: This may be a read error: a much more frequent sequence differs by one nucleotide. CDR3 in DNA: TGTGCCAGCAGACAGGGAGGGTCCTACAATGGGCAGTTCTTC. Amino acids: CASRQGGSYNGQFF. The chain combines TRBV6-6 with TRBJ2-1; tentative D call: TRBD2 (7 bases). The length of the CDR3 is 14 residues. Germline loops: CDR1 MNHNY, CDR2 SVGAGI (reference sequence).

The rearrangement uses TRBV2 and TRBJ1-1; possible D gene TRBD1, 6 bases. Per the germline V gene, CDR1 is SNHLY and CDR2 is FYNNEI. This CDR3 region has 17 residues. Trimming left V 6 bases short and J 4 bases short, with 24 bases between. DNA of the CDR3: TGTGCCAGCAGGGCGGGGGGCGCCGGGAGAGGAGGCACTGAAGCTTTCTTT. Its protein is CASRAGGAGRGGTEAFF.

The table lists this clonotype with a few counts. V usage is TRBV18 and J usage is TRBJ2-3, with 7 bases lining up with TRBD1. Germline trimming cut 3 bases from V and 4 bases from J; bases unmatched to any gene: 4. Germline assignment: CDR1 KGHSH and CDR2 LQKENI. The CDR3 totals 14 residues. CDR3 residues: CASSPGTASDTQYF. DNA for the CDR3: TGTGCCAGCTCACCTGGGACAGCGTCAGATACGCAGTATTTT.

This clonotype occurred many times. This chain connects TRBV15 to TRBJ1-2, with a possible D match to TRBD1 (5 bases). CDR1 and CDR2 (germline): LNHNV, YYDKDF (reference sequence). Trimming pared 1 base from V and 9 bases from J, leaving 12 bases between. The CDR3 sequence is 13 residues long. The CDR3 reads CATSRAEGTSYTF. The CDR3 DNA reads TGTGCCACCAGCAGAGCGGAGGGGACGAGCTACACCTTC. Looking up the rest from reference TRBV15 and TRBJ1-2 gives the full variable domain: DAMVIQNPRYQVTQFGKPVTLSCSQTLNHNVMYWYQQKSSQAPKLLFHYYDKDFNNEADTPDNFQSRRPNTSFCFLDIRSPGLGDTAMYLCATSRAEGTSYTFGSGTRLTVV.

In this sample, this clonotype turned up many times. The chain couples TRBV6-1 to TRBJ2-1, with TRBD2 matching over 7 bases. Germline assignment: CDR1 MNHNS and CDR2 SASEGT. The V gene end was trimmed by 2 bases and the J gene end by 1 base; junction bases not matched to a gene: 2. CDR3 length equals 15 residues. CDR3 in amino acids: CASSEIGRSYNEQFF. CDR3 coding DNA: TGTGCCAGCAGTGAAATCGGGAGGTCCTACAATGAGCAGTTCTTC.

This clonotype was counted once. The J gene is TRBJ1-2, the V gene TRBV7-2; D gene ambiguous. Trimming cost V 1 base and J 8 bases, with 17 bases left between them. This CDR3 region has 15 residues. CDR1 is SGHTA, CDR2 FQGNSA, per germline. The chain's CDR3 is CASSLENSGVRGYTF. In DNA, the CDR3 is TGTGCCAGCAGCTTAGAAAACAGCGGGGTCCGAGGCTACACCTTC.

J is TRBJ2-2 and V is TRBV2; D unresolved. The ends were cut back, 4 bases at V and 0 bases at J, with 12 bases in the middle. The CDR3 length is 16 residues. Germline assignment: CDR1 SNHLY and CDR2 FYNNEI. The CDR3 loop is CASSVETPANTGELFF. CDR3 bases: TGTGCCAGCAGTGTTGAGACTCCCGCGAACACCGGGGAGCTGTTTTTT.

This clonotype was detected only a few times. The rearrangement links TRBV10-1 to TRBJ2-7; 9 bases align to TRBD1. Germline-derived CDR1 and CDR2 are WNHNN and SYGVQD (reference sequence). The CDR3 has 14 residues. Losses at the gene ends were 7 bases for V and 7 bases for J; bases not matched to a gene: 11. The CDR3 sequence: CASMQGQGSGEQYF. CDR3 DNA sequence: TGCGCCAGCATGCAGGGACAGGGCTCGGGTGAGCAGTACTTC.

In its sample, this clonotype was seen many times. Compared with germline, one end of the junction differs, possibly owing to a read error. This chain connects TRBV7-7 to TRBJ2-3; TRBD2 agrees at 8 bases. The CDR3 length is 14 residues. Germline CDR1 and CDR2: SSHAT and FNYEAQ (reference sequence). CDR3 protein: CASSRGGSPDTQYF. The DNA for the CDR3 is TGTGCTAGCAGCCGCGGGGGGAGCCCGGATACGCAGTATTTT.

This clonotype was detected ten times or more. The rearrangement links TRBV20-1 to TRBJ2-3; 8 nucleotides line up with TRBD2. Germline V lookup: CDR1 DFQATT, CDR2 SNEGSKA (reference sequence). Trimming cost V 3 bases and J 0 bases; bases outside gene matches: 5. The CDR3 extends over 15 amino acids. The chain's CDR3 is CSASGRGGSTDTQYF. In DNA form, the CDR3 reads TGCAGTGCTAGCGGGAGGGGTGGGAGCACAGATACGCAGTATTTT.

CDR3 sequence (DNA): TGTGCCAGTAGTATCTCCTTAGCACCGTACGAGCAGTACTTC. Amino acids: CASSISLAPYEQYF. The J gene is TRBJ2-5, the V gene TRBV19; unclear D gene. The DNA end is more similar to TRBJ2-7, so the J call may be wrong. The CDR3 spans 14 residues. Germline V gives CDR1 LNHDA, CDR2 SQIVND (reference sequence).

Points on this clonotype: This may be a read error: a much more frequent sequence differs by one nucleotide. CDR3: CASSCPGQGNEQFF. CDR3 DNA sequence: TGTGCCAGCAGCTGCCCGGGCCAGGGGAATGAGCAGTTCTTC. J is TRBJ2-1 and V is TRBV7-3; D might be TRBD1 (6 bases). This CDR3 has 14 residues. The V and J ends lost 4 bases and 7 bases respectively, with 14 bases between them. Germline assignment: CDR1 SGHTA and CDR2 FQGTGA.

The rearrangement links TRBV29-1 to TRBJ1-3; D gene uncertain. The germline V gene encodes CDR1 SQVTM and CDR2 ANQGSEA. The V end was cut by 1 base, the J end by 2 bases, with 6 bases between. CDR3 length equals 13 residues. The CDR3 loop is CSVEGITGNTIYF. The CDR3 nucleotides are TGCAGCGTTGAAGGGATCACTGGAAACACCATATATTTT.

This clonotype was seen a few times. The chain uses TRBV7-9 and TRBJ1-3, with D possibly TRBD1 on 5 matching bases. This CDR3 is 16 amino acids long. Germline V gene lookup returns CDR1 SEHNR and CDR2 FQNEAQ (reference sequence). With 5 bases removed from V and 8 bases from J, the gap between germline ends came to 22 bases. The DNA of the CDR3 is TGTGCCAGCAGCCCTAGTCGGGACCAAGGGAAGGACACCATATATTTT. The encoded protein is CASSPSRDQGKDTIYF. Based on the CDR3 plus reference TRBV7-9 and TRBJ1-3, the full variable domain is DTGVSQNPRHKITKRGQNVTFRCDPISEHNRLYWYRQTLGQGPEFLTYFQNEAQLEKSRLLSDRFSAERPKGSFSTLEIQRTEQGDSAMYLCASSPSRDQGKDTIYFGEGSWLTVV.

This clonotype was observed a handful of times. The rearrangement links TRBV2 to TRBJ2-5; D is uncertain. CDR1 and CDR2 from the germline V gene are SNHLY and FYNNEI. The CDR3 totals 13 residues. V was trimmed by 9 bases and J by 1 base, leaving 12 bases between them. CDR3 DNA: TGTGCCAGTCTCCAGCATCTCCAAGAGACCCAGTACTTC. Translation gives CASLQHLQETQYF. Drawing the rest from reference TRBV2 and TRBJ2-5, the complete variable domain is EPEVTQTPSHQVTQMGQEVILRCVPISNHLYFYWYRQILGQKVEFLVSFYNNEISEKSEIFDDQFSVERPDGSNFTLKIRSTKLEDSAMYFCASLQHLQETQYFGPGTRLLVL.